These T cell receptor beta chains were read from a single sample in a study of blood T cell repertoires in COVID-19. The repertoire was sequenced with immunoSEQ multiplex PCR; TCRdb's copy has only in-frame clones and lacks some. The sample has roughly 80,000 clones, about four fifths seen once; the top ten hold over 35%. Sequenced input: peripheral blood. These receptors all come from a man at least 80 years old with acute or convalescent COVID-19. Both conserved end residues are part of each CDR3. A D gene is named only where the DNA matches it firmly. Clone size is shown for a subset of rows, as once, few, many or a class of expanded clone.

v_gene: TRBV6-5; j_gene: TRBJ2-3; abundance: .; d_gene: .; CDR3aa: CASSNWTSYTQYF; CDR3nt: TGTGCCAGCAGTAATTGGACTTCCTATACGCAGTATTTT
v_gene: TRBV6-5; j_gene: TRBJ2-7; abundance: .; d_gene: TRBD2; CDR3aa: CASSYWGLEGVYEQYF; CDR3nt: TGTGCCAGCAGTTACTGGGGACTAGAAGGTGTCTACGAGCAGTACTTC
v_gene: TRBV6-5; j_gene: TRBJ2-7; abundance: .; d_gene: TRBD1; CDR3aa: CASSRDRGPEQYF; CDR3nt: TGTGCCAGCTCCCGGGACAGGGGGCCCGAGCAGTACTTC
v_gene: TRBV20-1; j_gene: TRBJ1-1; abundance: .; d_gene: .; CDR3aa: CSASAGIEAFF; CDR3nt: TGCAGTGCTAGTGCGGGAATTGAAGCTTTCTTT
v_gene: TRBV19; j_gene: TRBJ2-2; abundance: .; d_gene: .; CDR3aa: CASSIPTRGTGELFF; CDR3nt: TGTGCCAGTAGTATACCAACCCGGGGAACCGGGGAGCTGTTTTTT
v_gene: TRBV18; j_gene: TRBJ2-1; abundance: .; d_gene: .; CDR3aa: CASSPLTYNEQFF; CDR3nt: TGTGCCAGCTCACCACTTACATACAATGAGCAGTTCTTC
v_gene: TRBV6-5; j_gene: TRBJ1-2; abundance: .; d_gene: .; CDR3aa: CASSPEGGLLYGYTF; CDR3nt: TGTGCCAGCAGCCCCGAGGGGGGGCTCCTCTATGGCTACACCTTC
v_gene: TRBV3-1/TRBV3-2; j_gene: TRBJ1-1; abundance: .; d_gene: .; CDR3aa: CASSQGGVGAEAFF; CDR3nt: TGTGCCAGCAGCCAAGGTGGGGTAGGGGCTGAAGCTTTCTTT
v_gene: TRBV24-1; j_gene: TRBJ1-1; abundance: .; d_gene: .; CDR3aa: CATRAGEYTEAFF; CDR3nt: TGTGCCACCAGGGCAGGGGAATACACTGAAGCTTTCTTT
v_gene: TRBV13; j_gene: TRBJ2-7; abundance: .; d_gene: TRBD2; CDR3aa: CASSRGTSGRTGYEQYF; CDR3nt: TGTGCCAGCAGCAGAGGCACTAGCGGGAGGACAGGCTACGAGCAGTACTTC
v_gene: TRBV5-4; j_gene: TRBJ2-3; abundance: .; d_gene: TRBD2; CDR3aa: CASTTGLAGGATGDTQYF; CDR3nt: TGTGCCAGCACCACGGGACTAGCGGGAGGGGCGACCGGAGATACGCAGTATTTT
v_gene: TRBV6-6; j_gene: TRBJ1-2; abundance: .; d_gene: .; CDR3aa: CASRDSLPTNYGYTF; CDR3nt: TGTGCCAGCAGGGACAGCCTGCCCACGAACTATGGCTACACCTTC
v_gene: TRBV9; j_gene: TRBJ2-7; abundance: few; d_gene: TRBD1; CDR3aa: CASSQQGASEQYF; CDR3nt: TGTGCCAGCAGCCAACAGGGGGCGAGCGAGCAGTACTTC
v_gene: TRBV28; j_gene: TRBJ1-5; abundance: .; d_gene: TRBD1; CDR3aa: CASSYGTGGNQPQHF; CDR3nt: TGTGCCAGCAGTTACGGGACAGGGGGAAATCAGCCCCAGCATTTT
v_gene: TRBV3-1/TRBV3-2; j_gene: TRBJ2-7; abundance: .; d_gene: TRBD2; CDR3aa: CASSQGLAGGPREQYF; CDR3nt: TGTGCCAGCAGCCAAGGGCTAGCGGGAGGGCCGCGGGAGCAGTACTTC
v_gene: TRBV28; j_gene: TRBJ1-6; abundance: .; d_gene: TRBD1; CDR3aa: CASSPAGTGGSPLHF; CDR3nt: TGTGCCAGCAGTCCTGCGGGGACAGGGGGCTCACCCCTCCACTTT
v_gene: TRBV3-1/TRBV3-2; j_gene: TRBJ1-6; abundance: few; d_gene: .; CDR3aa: CASSQGLGDINSPLHF; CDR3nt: TGTGCCAGCAGCCAAGGGTTGGGGGACATAAATTCACCCCTCCACTTT
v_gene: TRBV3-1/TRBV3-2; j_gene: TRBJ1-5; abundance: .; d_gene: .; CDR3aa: CASSPGHLYQPQHF; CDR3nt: TGTGCCAGCAGCCCGGGACACCTATATCAGCCCCAGCATTTT
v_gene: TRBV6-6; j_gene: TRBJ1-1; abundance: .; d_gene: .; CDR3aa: CASSGRGALNTEAFF; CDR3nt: TGTGCCAGCAGTGGACGGGGGGCGCTGAACACTGAAGCTTTCTTT
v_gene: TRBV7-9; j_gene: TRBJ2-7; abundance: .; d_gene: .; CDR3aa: CASSLGTKGRYEQYF; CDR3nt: TGTGCCAGCAGCTTAGGAACCAAGGGGAGGTACGAGCAGTACTTC
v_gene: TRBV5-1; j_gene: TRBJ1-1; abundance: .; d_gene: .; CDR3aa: CASSLGGGDTEAFF; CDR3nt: TGCGCCAGCAGCTTGGGAGGGGGTGACACTGAAGCTTTCTTT
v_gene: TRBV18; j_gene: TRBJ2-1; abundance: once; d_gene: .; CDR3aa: CASSPYTLTASSYNEQFF; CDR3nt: TGTGCCAGCTCACCTTATACACTGACAGCTAGCTCCTACAATGAGCAGTTCTTC
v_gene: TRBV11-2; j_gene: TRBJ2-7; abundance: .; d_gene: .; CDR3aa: CASSLEAPYSYEQYF; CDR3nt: TGTGCCAGCAGCTTAGAAGCGCCCTATTCCTACGAGCAGTACTTC
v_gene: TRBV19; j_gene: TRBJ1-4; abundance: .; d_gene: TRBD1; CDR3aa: CASSIVGTGYEKLFF; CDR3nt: TGTGCCAGTAGTATAGTAGGGACAGGATATGAAAAACTGTTTTTT
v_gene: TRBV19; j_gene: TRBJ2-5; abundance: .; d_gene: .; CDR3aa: CASSMSGTRTQYF; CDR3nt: TGTGCCAGTAGTATGTCAGGGACAAGGACCCAGTACTTC
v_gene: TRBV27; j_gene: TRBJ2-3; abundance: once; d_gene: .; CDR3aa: CASSLLARQPGTQYF; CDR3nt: TGTGCCAGCAGTTTACTAGCCCGCCAGCCCGGTACGCAGTATTTT
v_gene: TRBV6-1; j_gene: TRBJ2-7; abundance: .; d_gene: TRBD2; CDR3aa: CASSEAASGSAYEQYF; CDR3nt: TGTGCCAGCAGTGAAGCGGCTAGCGGGAGCGCCTACGAGCAGTACTTC
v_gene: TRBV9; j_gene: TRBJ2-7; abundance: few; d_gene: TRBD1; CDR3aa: CASSVTGGFYEQYF; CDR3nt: TGTGCCAGCAGCGTAACAGGGGGATTCTACGAGCAGTACTTC
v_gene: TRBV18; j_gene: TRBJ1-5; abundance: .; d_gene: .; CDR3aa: CASSPGAVGLTNQPQHF; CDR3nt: TGTGCCAGCTCACCAGGTGCCGTAGGACTGACTAATCAGCCCCAGCATTTT
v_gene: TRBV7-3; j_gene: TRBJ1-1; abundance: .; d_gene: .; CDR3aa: CASSLLGVENTEAFF; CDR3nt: TGTGCCAGCAGCTTATTGGGAGTGGAGAACACTGAAGCTTTCTTT
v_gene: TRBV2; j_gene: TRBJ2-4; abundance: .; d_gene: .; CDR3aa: CASRPSWAKNIQYF; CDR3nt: TGTGCCAGCAGGCCGAGTTGGGCCAAAAACATTCAGTACTTC
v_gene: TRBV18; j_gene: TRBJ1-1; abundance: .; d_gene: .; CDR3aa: CASSPQRNTEAFF; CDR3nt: TGTGCCAGCTCACCACAGAGGAACACTGAAGCTTTCTTT
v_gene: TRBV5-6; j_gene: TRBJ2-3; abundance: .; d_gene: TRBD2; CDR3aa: CASSFVAGGTDTQYF; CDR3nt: TGTGCCAGCAGCTTTGTAGCGGGAGGCACAGATACGCAGTATTTT
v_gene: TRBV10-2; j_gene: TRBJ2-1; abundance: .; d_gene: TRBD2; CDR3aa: CASSRLAGGDNEQFF; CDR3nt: TGCGCCAGCAGTCGTCTAGCGGGGGGGGACAATGAGCAGTTCTTC
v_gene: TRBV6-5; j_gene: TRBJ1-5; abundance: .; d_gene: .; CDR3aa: CASTLGQQYQPQHF; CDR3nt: TGTGCCAGCACTCTAGGACAGCAATATCAGCCCCAGCATTTT
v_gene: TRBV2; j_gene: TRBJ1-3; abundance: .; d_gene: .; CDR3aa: CASSEQGRVSGNTIYF; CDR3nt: TGTGCCAGCAGTGAACAGGGCAGAGTCTCTGGAAACACCATATATTTT
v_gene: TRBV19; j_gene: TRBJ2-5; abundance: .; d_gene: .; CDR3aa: CASSIRGTHRTLETQYF; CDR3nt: TGTGCCAGTAGTATACGGGGAACTCATAGGACCTTAGAGACCCAGTACTTC
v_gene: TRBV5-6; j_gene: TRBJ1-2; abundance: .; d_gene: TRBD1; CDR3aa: CASSPTGQMFLYGYTF; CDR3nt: TGTGCCAGCAGCCCGACGGGACAGATGTTTTTATATGGCTACACCTTC
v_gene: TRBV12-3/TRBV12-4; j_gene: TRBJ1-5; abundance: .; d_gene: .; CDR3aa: CASSLSPSPQHF; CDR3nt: TGTGCCAGCAGTTTGTCCCCTTCGCCCCAGCATTTT
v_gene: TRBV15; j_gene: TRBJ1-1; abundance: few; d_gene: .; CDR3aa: CATSSGFADTEAFF; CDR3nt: TGTGCCACCAGTTCGGGATTCGCGGATACTGAAGCTTTCTTT
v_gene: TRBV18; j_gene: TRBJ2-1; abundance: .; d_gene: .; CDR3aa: CASSKQGVYNEQFF; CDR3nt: TGTGCCAGCTCAAAACAGGGCGTATACAATGAGCAGTTCTTC
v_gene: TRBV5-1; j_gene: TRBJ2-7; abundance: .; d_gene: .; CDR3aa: CASSLESAGGNEQYF; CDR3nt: TGCGCCAGCAGCTTGGAGTCGGCAGGAGGGAACGAGCAGTACTTC
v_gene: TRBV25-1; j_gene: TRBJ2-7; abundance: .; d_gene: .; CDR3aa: CASSELARSEQYF; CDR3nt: TGTGCCAGCAGTGAACTAGCGAGGAGCGAGCAGTACTTC